These 28 T cell receptor beta chains originate from one sample sequenced in a study of shared clonotypes between healthy human individuals (dated by TCRdb to 2020 to 2021). The library was produced with the immunoSEQ multiplex PCR assay. TCRdb took this table from immuneACCESS and kept in-frame rearrangements with V and J called. Such tables lack part of the clones; where checked against another copy, unresolved V genes explain under half of the gap, and the rest is unexplained. The sample data list roughly 650,000 clones, and approximately 97% of these were observed just once. Clones ranked in the top ten supply roughly 0.055% of the sample. Sample: naive CD4+ T cells sorted from blood. The cell subset or site label, as the study defines it: CD45RA+ positively selected. All receptors derive from a woman aged 30 to 39 in good health.

The chain has TRBV19 and TRBJ2-2; D not resolved. The CDR3 sequence is 12 residues long. Germline V gene data show CDR1 as LNHDA and CDR2 as SQIVND (reference sequence). Trimming removed 8 bases from V and 8 bases from J, with 12 bases in between. The CDR3 DNA follows: TGTGCCAGTCCCTCCGACGGGGGGGAGCTGTTTTTT. It specifies CASPSDGGELFF.

The rearrangement links TRBV5-1 to TRBJ2-1; 7 nucleotides agree with TRBD2. V lost 6 bases and J lost 5; bases outside the gene matches: 8. The CDR3 has 14 amino acids. The V gene's germline CDR1 is SGHRS and CDR2 YFSETQ. The CDR3 sequence is CASIGGGLHNEQFF. DNA for the CDR3: TGCGCCAGCATTGGGGGAGGGCTCCACAATGAGCAGTTCTTC.

The chain combines TRBV30 with TRBJ1-2, with 8 bases that match TRBD1. CDR1 GTSNPN and CDR2 SVGIG come from the germline V gene (reference sequence). With 6 bases clipped from V and 6 bases from J, the junction kept 6 bases outside the gene matches. The CDR3 has 12 residues. CDR3 in DNA: TGTGCCTGCGGACAGGGAGGTAATGGCTACACCTTC. Its translation: CACGQGGNGYTF.

The V and J genes are TRBV2 and TRBJ1-2, with unresolved D. Germline loops: CDR1 SNHLY, CDR2 FYNNEI. The CDR3 loop spans 13 amino acids. Trimming removed 4 bases at V and 2 bases at J, with 8 bases between. The CDR3 sequence is CASSVLGNYGYTF. The CDR3 bases are TGTGCCAGCAGTGTTCTTGGGAACTATGGCTACACCTTC.

The V gene is TRBV11-2, the J gene TRBJ2-7; 10 nucleotides agree with TRBD1. The V segment lost 8 bases and the J segment 5 bases; nucleotides outside the gene matches: 9. This CDR3 is 14 amino acids long. CDR1 is SGHAT, CDR2 FQNNGV, per germline. The CDR3 here is CASWGTGAVHEQYF. CDR3 DNA sequence: TGTGCCAGCTGGGGGACAGGGGCGGTCCACGAGCAGTACTTC. Combining the CDR3 with reference TRBV11-2 and TRBJ2-7 gives the whole variable domain EAGVAQSPRYKIIEKRQSVAFWCNPISGHATLYWYQQILGQGPKLLIQFQNNGVVDDSQLPKDRFSAERLKGVDSTLKIQPAKLEDSAVYLCASWGTGAVHEQYFGPGTRLTVT.

The chain couples TRBV6-5 to TRBJ2-3; 7 nucleotides line up with TRBD1. The CDR3 extends over 14 amino acids. Germline values: CDR1 MNHEY, CDR2 SVGAGI. V lost 5 bases, J lost 2 bases, and 4 bases stayed unmatched. CDR3 nucleotide sequence: TGTGCCAGCAGTGACAGGGCGAACACAGATACGCAGTATTTT. This gives the protein CASSDRANTDTQYF.

The rearrangement joins TRBV5-6 to TRBJ1-2, with 9 bases aligning to TRBD1. Germline V gene sequence: CDR1 SGHDT, CDR2 YYEEEE. This CDR3 is 13 amino acids long. V was pared by 5 bases and J by 5 bases, with 4 bases of the junction left unmatched. The CDR3 DNA reads TGTGCCAGCAGAATCGGACAGGGGTATGGCTACACCTTC. Translation gives CASRIGQGYGYTF.

V is TRBV7-9 and J is TRBJ1-4, with 8 nucleotides matching TRBD1. This CDR3 spans 16 amino acids. CDR1 is SEHNR, CDR2 FQNEAQ, per germline (reference sequence). Trimming at V came to 4 bases and at J to 7 bases, leaving 11 bases not matched to a gene. The CDR3 reads CASSSPKRQGSEKLFF. CDR3 DNA sequence: TGTGCCAGCAGCTCCCCCAAACGACAGGGGAGTGAAAAACTGTTTTTT.

The chain couples TRBV7-2 to TRBJ2-5; D call uncertain. Trimming removed 4 bases at V and 7 bases at J, with 10 bases between. This CDR3 contains 12 residues. Germline CDR1 and CDR2: SGHTA and FQGNSA. In nucleotides, the CDR3 is TGTGCCAGCAGCTGGGGTCCAGGGACCCAGTACTTC. This codes for CASSWGPGTQYF.

V gene TRBV27 combines with J gene TRBJ2-2; TRBD1 matches 8 bases. CDR1 and CDR2 from the germline V gene are MNHEY and SMNVEV (reference sequence). The V gene end was trimmed by 6 bases and the J gene end by 4 bases; junction bases not matched to a gene: 7. This CDR3 is built from 15 residues. CDR3 sequence: CASRKTGAGTGELFF. CDR3 coding DNA: TGTGCCAGCAGGAAGACAGGGGCAGGCACCGGGGAGCTGTTTTTT.

The rearrangement joins TRBV6-1 to TRBJ2-1, with TRBD2 matching over 10 bases. This CDR3 contains 16 residues. The germline V gene has CDR1 MNHNS and CDR2 SASEGT. V trimming: 3 bases; J trimming: 2 bases; junction bases outside the gene matches: 4. The CDR3 region is CASSDTGLAPYNEQFF. The CDR3 nucleotides read TGTGCCAGCAGTGACACGGGACTAGCGCCCTACAATGAGCAGTTCTTC.

The V and J genes are TRBV5-6 and TRBJ2-7, with D maybe TRBD2 (6 bases). The germline V gene encodes CDR1 SGHDT and CDR2 YYEEEE. CDR3 length: 15 residues. The V end lost 3 bases, the J end lost 2 bases, and 15 bases lay between the germline ends. The DNA for the CDR3 is TGTGCCAGCAGCTCTACCCGACTAGTAGCCTACGAGCAGTACTTC. Protein product: CASSSTRLVAYEQYF. Variable domain in full (rest from reference TRBV5-6 and TRBJ2-7): DAGVTQSPTHLIKTRGQQVTLRCSPKSGHDTVSWYQQALGQGPQFIFQYYEEEERQRGNFPDRFSGHQFPNYSSELNVNALLLGDSALYLCASSSTRLVAYEQYFGPGTRLTVT.

This sequence joins TRBV18 and TRBJ2-2; D perhaps matches TRBD1 (7 bases). The CDR3 is 20 residues long. The germline V gene has CDR1 KGHSH and CDR2 LQKENI. V dropped 0 bases and J dropped 1 base, with 21 bases sitting between them. CDR3 protein: CASSPPVGGRGVENTGELFF. The CDR3 nucleotides are TGTGCCAGCTCACCACCGGTCGGCGGCAGGGGGGTAGAGAACACCGGGGAGCTGTTTTTT. The complete variable domain, with remaining parts taken from reference TRBV18 and TRBJ2-2, reads NAGVMQNPRHLVRRRGQEARLRCSPMKGHSHVYWYRQLPEEGLKFMVYLQKENIIDESGMPKERFSAEFPKEGPSILRIQQVVRGDSAAYFCASSPPVGGRGVENTGELFFGEGSRLTVL.

This chain joins TRBV4-1 and TRBJ2-2; tentative D call: TRBD1 (6 bases). This CDR3 has 14 residues. Trimming removed 2 bases from V and 6 bases from J, with 10 bases in between. The germline CDR1 and CDR2 sequences are MGHRA and YSYEKL. CDR3 sequence (DNA): TGCGCCAGCAGCCAACCTACAGGGTCCGGGGAGCTGTTTTTT. This translates into CASSQPTGSGELFF.

CDR3 nucleotides: TGTGCCAGCAGTTTGAGTTCCAAGACTGGAAACACCATATATTTT. It specifies CASSLSSKTGNTIYF. This chain uses TRBV28 with TRBJ1-3; no clear D. The germline CDR1 and CDR2 sequences are MDHEN and SYDVKM. The CDR3 consists of 15 residues. The V and J ends lost 3 bases and 2 bases respectively, with 11 bases between them.

This chain uses TRBV5-6 with TRBJ1-1; 12 nucleotides agree with TRBD1. V trimming: 1 base; J trimming: 8 bases; junction bases outside the gene matches: 6. The CDR3 consists of 15 residues. CDR1 and CDR2 (germline): SGHDT, YYEEEE. CDR3 coding DNA: TGTGCCAGCAGCTTGCTGGGACAGGGGGCGGTGGAAGCTTTCTTT. The encoded protein is CASSLLGQGAVEAFF.

The chain carries TRBV6-6 and TRBJ2-1; 7 bases fit TRBD1. V shed 6 bases and J 2 bases; nucleotides not matched to a gene: 4. In germline, CDR1 is MNHNY, CDR2 SVGAGI (reference sequence). This CDR3 is built from 14 residues. As DNA, the CDR3 is TGTGCCAGCAGCCGGGACAGTACCTACAATGAGCAGTTCTTC. Amino acids: CASSRDSTYNEQFF.

The V call is TRBV28, the J call TRBJ1-5; 7 nucleotides match TRBD1. The V gene's germline CDR1 is MDHEN and CDR2 SYDVKM. The CDR3 has 15 amino acids. J gave up 0 bases and V 7 bases, and 6 bases lay outside the gene matches. The CDR3 loop reads CASNGAGGSNQPQHF. DNA of the CDR3: TGTGCCAGCAATGGGGCAGGGGGTAGCAATCAGCCCCAGCATTTT.

J is TRBJ1-1 and V is TRBV6-8; no reliable D call. The germline gives CDR1 MNHGY, CDR2 SAAAGT. The V end was cut by 3 bases, the J end by 4 bases, with 15 bases between. This CDR3 region has 15 residues. The CDR3 bases are TGTGCCAGCAGTTATTTCAGACTGGACCCCACTGAAGCTTTCTTT. Protein: CASSYFRLDPTEAFF.

The V gene is TRBV5-1, the J gene TRBJ2-5, with D possibly being TRBD2 (5 bases). This CDR3 comprises 14 residues. The germline gives CDR1 SGHRS, CDR2 YFSETQ. The V gene lost 0 bases and the J gene lost 4 bases, with 10 bases spanning the gap. CDR3 in amino acids: CASSLELAGETQYF. Here the CDR3 DNA reads TGCGCCAGCAGCTTGGAGCTAGCTGGAGAGACCCAGTACTTC. The full variable domain, in which reference TRBV5-1 and TRBJ2-5 provide the parts outside the CDR3, is KAGVTQTPRYLIKTRGQQVTLSCSPISGHRSVSWYQQTPGQGLQFLFEYFSETQRNKGNFPGRFSGRQFSNSRSEMNVSTLELGDSALYLCASSLELAGETQYFGPGTRLLVL.

CDR3 residues: CASSQEEAPYNEQFF. CDR3 nucleotides: TGCGCCAGCAGCCAAGAGGAGGCCCCCTACAATGAGCAGTTCTTC. The chain couples TRBV4-1 to TRBJ2-1, with a tentative D call TRBD2 (5 bases). V lost 0 bases and J 2 bases, leaving 8 bases between the germline ends. Germline V gene lookup returns CDR1 MGHRA and CDR2 YSYEKL. The CDR3 has 15 residues.

The V and J genes are TRBV5-1 and TRBJ2-7; 7 bases are shared with TRBD1. CDR1 and CDR2 from the germline V gene are SGHRS and YFSETQ. The CDR3 extends over 16 amino acids. V was clipped by 4 bases and J by 0 bases; unmatched bases: 10. Written as DNA, the CDR3 is TGCGCCAGCAGCGTGAGTCGGGACAGAGTCTCCTACGAGCAGTACTTC. Amino acid sequence: CASSVSRDRVSYEQYF. Based on the CDR3 plus reference TRBV5-1 and TRBJ2-7, the full variable domain is KAGVTQTPRYLIKTRGQQVTLSCSPISGHRSVSWYQQTPGQGLQFLFEYFSETQRNKGNFPGRFSGRQFSNSRSEMNVSTLELGDSALYLCASSVSRDRVSYEQYFGPGTRLTVT.

This clone was observed a single time. The V call is TRBV18, the J call TRBJ2-1, with D possibly matching TRBD2 (5 bases). V lost 4 bases and J lost 10, with 14 bases in between. CDR1 is KGHSH and CDR2 is LQKENI in the germline V gene. The CDR3 length is 13 residues. The CDR3 region has the DNA TGTGCCAGCTCACGGGCCCTAGCCGGGGAGCAGTTCTTC. Amino acid sequence: CASSRALAGEQFF.

This sequence joins TRBV19 and TRBJ1-1; maybe TRBD1 (5 bases). V was shortened by 6 bases and J by 5 bases, with 19 bases between the two germline ends. Germline CDR1 is LNHDA and CDR2 is SQIVND (reference sequence). The CDR3 consists of 15 residues. In DNA, the CDR3 is TGTGCCAGTAGCGCGGGGAGGCAATGGGGGACTGAAGCTTTCTTT. Its protein is CASSAGRQWGTEAFF.

The rearrangement joins TRBV6-5 to TRBJ1-2; perhaps TRBD1 as D (5 bases). Trimming took off 6 bases at V and 5 bases at J, with 19 bases between the two ends. This CDR3 contains 15 residues. From germline, CDR1 is MNHEY and CDR2 SVGAGI. CDR3 sequence (DNA): TGTGCCAGCAGCTACGCCGGGGCCGACTTTTATGGCTACACCTTC. Translating gives CASSYAGADFYGYTF.

This chain connects TRBV28 to TRBJ2-7; TRBD2 matches 11 bases. The CDR3 runs to 15 residues. Germline values: CDR1 MDHEN, CDR2 SYDVKM. Unmatched junction bases numbered 7, after V lost 6 bases and J lost 3 bases. CDR3 nucleotide sequence: TGTGCCAGCAGCTCAACTAGCGGGAGTTTCTACGAGCAGTACTTC. Its translation is CASSSTSGSFYEQYF.

The J gene is TRBJ1-1, the V gene TRBV25-1; perhaps TRBD1 as D (6 bases). The CDR3 contains 16 residues. Germline CDR1 reads MGHDK; CDR2 reads SYGVNS. The V gene lost 3 bases and the J gene lost 3 bases, with 17 bases spanning the gap. CDR3 in DNA: TGTGCCAGCAGTGATCATATAAGGGGGGCAGACACTGAAGCTTTCTTT. It codes for CASSDHIRGADTEAFF.

This clone was recorded only once. The chain carries TRBV5-4 and TRBJ2-2, with a weak D call TRBD2 (5 bases). Per the germline V gene, CDR1 is SGHNT and CDR2 is YYREEE (reference sequence). The ends were cut back, 4 bases at V and 6 bases at J, with 16 bases in the middle. The CDR3 consists of 15 residues. CDR3 residues: CASSPGGRRAGELFF. The DNA of the CDR3 is TGTGCCAGCAGCCCCGGTGGAAGGCGGGCCGGGGAGCTGTTTTTT.